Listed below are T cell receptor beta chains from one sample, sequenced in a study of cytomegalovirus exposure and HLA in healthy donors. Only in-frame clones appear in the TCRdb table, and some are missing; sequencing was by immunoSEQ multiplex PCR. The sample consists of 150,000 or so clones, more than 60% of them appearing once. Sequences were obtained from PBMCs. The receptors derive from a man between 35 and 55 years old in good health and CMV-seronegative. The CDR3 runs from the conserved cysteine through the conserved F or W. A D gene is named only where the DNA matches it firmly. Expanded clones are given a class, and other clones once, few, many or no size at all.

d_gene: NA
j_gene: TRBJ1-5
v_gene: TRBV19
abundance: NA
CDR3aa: CASSIDLGARNQPQHF
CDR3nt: TGTGCCAGTAGTATAGATCTAGGAGCAAGGAATCAGCCCCAGCATTTT

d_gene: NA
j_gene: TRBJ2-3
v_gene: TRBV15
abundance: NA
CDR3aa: CATSGPSGGAGDTQYF
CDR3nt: TGTGCCACCAGCGGCCCCTCGGGGGGCGCCGGGGATACGCAGTATTTT

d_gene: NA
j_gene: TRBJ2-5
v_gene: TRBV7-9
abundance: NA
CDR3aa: CASSLYEGRSQETQYF
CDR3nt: TGTGCCAGCAGCTTATATGAGGGCAGGAGCCAAGAGACCCAGTACTTC

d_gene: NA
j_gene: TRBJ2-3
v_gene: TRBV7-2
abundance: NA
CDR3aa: CASSLRTDTQYF
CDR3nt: TGTGCCAGCAGCCTGAGAACAGATACGCAGTATTTT

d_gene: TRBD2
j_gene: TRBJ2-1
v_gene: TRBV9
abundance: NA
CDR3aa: CASSTTWAGGHNEQFF
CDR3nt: TGTGCCAGCAGCACGACGTGGGCGGGGGGCCACAATGAGCAGTTCTTC

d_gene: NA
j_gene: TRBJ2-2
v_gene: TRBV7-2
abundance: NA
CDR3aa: CASSFLLPAGELFF
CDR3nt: TGTGCCAGCAGTTTCCTCCTCCCGGCCGGGGAGCTGTTTTTT

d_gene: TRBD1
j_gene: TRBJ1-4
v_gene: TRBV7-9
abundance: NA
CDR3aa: CASSSGGYRGIYEKLFF
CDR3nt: TGTGCCAGCAGCTCCGGGGGGTACAGGGGGATTTATGAAAAACTGTTTTTT

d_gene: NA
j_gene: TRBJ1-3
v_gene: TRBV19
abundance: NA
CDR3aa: CASSIGARPSGNTIYF
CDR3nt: TGTGCCAGTAGTATTGGGGCCAGGCCCTCTGGAAACACCATATATTTT

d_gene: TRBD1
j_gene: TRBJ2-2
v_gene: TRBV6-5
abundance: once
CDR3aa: CASSGRTGHTGELFF
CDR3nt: TGTGCCAGCAGCGGCCGGACAGGGCACACCGGGGAGCTGTTTTTT

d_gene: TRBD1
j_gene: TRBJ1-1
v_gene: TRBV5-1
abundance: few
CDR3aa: CASSTTGMNTEAFF
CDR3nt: TGCGCCAGCAGCACGACAGGGATGAACACTGAAGCTTTCTTT

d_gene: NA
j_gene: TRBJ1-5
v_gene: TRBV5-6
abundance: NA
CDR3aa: CASSLARDSNQPQHF
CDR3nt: TGTGCCAGCAGCTTGGCCAGGGATAGCAATCAGCCCCAGCATTTT

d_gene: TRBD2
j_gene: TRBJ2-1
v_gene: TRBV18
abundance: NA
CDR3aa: CASSPGTSGANNEQFF
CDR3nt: TGTGCCAGCTCACCAGGGACTAGCGGAGCTAACAATGAGCAGTTCTTC

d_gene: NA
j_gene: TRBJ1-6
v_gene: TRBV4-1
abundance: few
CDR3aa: CASSQEGAGDSPLHF
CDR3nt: TGCGCCAGCAGCCAAGAGGGGGCGGGGGATTCACCCCTCCACTTT

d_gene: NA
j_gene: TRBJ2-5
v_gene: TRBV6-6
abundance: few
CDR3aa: CASSYAQGETQYF
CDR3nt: TGTGCCAGCAGTTACGCGCAGGGAGAGACCCAGTACTTC

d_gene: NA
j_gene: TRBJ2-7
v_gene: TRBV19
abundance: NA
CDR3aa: CASSPTGVRSEQYF
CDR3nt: TGTGCCAGTAGTCCCACCGGGGTCCGGTCCGAGCAGTACTTC

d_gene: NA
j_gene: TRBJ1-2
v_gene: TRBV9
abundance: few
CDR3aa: CASSDRGAGGGYTF
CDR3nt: TGTGCCAGCAGCGACCGGGGCGCGGGGGGAGGCTACACCTTC

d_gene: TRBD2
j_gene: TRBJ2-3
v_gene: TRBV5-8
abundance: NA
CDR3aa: CASSSSGGDTQYF
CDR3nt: TGTGCCAGCAGCTCTAGCGGGGGAGATACGCAGTATTTT

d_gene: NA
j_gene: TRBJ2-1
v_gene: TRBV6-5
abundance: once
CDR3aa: CASSYSTGSSYNEQFF
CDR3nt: TGTGCCAGCAGTTACTCGACTGGCAGCTCCTACAATGAGCAGTTCTTC

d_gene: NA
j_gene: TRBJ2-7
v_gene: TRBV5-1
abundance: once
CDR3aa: CASSLNGGQQNGVLQYF
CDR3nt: TGCGCCAGCAGCTTGAATGGCGGGCAGCAGAATGGGGTGTTGCAGTACTTC

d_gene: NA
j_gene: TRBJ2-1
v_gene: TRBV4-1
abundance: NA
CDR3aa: CASSQRDIINEQFF
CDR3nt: TGCGCCAGCAGCCAACGGGATATAATAAATGAACAGTTCTTC

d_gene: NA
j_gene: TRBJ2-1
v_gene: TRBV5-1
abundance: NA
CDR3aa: CASRIGGSSYNEQFF
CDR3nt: TGCGCCAGCAGAATTGGAGGAAGCTCCTACAATGAGCAGTTCTTC

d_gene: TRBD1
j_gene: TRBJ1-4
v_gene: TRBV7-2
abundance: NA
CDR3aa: CASSPGQGRLNWEKLFF
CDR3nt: TGTGCCAGCAGTCCTGGACAGGGGAGGTTGAATTGGGAAAAACTGTTTTTT

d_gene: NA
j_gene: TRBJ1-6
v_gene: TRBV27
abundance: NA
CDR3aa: CASSGAHRVRNLHF
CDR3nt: TGTGCCAGCAGTGGAGCCCACAGGGTTCGAAATCTCCACTTT

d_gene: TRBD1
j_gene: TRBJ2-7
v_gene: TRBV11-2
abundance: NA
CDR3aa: CASSPISRDRGADYEQYF
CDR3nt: TGTGCCAGCAGTCCAATCTCAAGGGACAGGGGAGCTGACTACGAGCAGTACTTC

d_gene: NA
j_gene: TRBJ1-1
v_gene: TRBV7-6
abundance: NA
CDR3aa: CASSSTQGGNTEAFF
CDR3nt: TGTGCCAGCAGTTCAACCCAGGGTGGGAACACTGAAGCTTTCTTT

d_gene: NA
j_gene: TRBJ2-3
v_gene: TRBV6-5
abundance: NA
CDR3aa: CASSYSTGDTQYF
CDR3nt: TGTGCCAGCAGTTACTCCACAGGAGATACGCAGTATTTT

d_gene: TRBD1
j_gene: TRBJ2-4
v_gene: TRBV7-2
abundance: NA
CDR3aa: CASRGGQGWIQYF
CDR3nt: TGTGCCAGCAGGGGGGGACAGGGGTGGATACAGTACTTC

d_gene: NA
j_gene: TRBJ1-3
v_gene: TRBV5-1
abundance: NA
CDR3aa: CASSLDYAGAAGNTIYF
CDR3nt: TGCGCCAGCAGCTTGGACTATGCGGGGGCAGCGGGAAACACCATATATTTT

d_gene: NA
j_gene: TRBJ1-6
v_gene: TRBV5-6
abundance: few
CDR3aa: CASSDLTGTNSPLHF
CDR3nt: TGTGCCAGCAGCGATCTGACAGGAACCAATTCACCCCTCCACTTT

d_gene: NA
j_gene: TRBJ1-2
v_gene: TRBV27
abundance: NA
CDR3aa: CASRTDSLRGGYTF
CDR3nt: TGTGCCAGCAGAACGGACAGCTTAAGGGGTGGCTACACCTTC

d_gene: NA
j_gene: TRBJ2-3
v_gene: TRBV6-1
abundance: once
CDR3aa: CASSEPGSSTDTQYF
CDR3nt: TGTGCCAGCAGTGAACCAGGGTCTAGCACAGATACGCAGTATTTT

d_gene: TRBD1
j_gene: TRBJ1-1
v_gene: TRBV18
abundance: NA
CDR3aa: CASSQGQLMNTEAFF
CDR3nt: TGTGCCAGCTCACAGGGACAGTTAATGAACACTGAAGCTTTCTTT

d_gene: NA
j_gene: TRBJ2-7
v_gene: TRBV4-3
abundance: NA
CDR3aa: CASSQAQGTPGISYEQYF
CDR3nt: TGCGCCAGCAGCCAAGCACAGGGTACCCCTGGTATCTCCTACGAGCAGTACTTC

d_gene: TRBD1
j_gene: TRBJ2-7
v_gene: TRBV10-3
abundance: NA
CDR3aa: CAISQSDRGEQYF
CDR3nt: TGTGCCATCAGTCAGTCGGACAGGGGCGAGCAGTACTTC

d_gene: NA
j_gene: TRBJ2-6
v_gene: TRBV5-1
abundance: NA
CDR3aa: CASSLRTPGNGANVLTF
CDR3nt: TGCGCCAGCAGCTTGAGAACTCCGGGGAATGGGGCCAACGTCCTGACTTTC

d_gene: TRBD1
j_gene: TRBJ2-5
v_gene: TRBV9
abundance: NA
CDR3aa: CASSAQSGTVQETQYF
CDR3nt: TGTGCCAGCAGCGCCCAATCGGGGACAGTACAAGAGACCCAGTACTTC

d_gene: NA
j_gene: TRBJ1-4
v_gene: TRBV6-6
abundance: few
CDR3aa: CASSFRQPTAEKLFF
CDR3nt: TGTGCCAGCAGTTTCCGACAACCGACCGCTGAAAAACTGTTTTTT

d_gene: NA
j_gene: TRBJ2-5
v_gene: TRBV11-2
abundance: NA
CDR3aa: CASSRSNRETQYF
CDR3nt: TGTGCCAGCAGCCGTTCCAACCGGGAGACCCAGTACTTC

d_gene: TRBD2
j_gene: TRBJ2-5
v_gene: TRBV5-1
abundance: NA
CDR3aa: CASSLIGEGTQYF
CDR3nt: TGCGCCAGCAGCTTGATAGGGGAGGGGACCCAGTACTTC

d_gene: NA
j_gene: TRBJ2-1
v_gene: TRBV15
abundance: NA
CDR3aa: CATSRQGSYNEQFF
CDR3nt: TGTGCCACCAGCAGACAGGGGTCCTACAATGAGCAGTTCTTC

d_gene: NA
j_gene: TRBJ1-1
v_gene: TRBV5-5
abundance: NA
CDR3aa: CASSQAPENTEAFF
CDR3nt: TGTGCCAGCAGCCAGGCACCAGAGAACACTGAAGCTTTCTTT

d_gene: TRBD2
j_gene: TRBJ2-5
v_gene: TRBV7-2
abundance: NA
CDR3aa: CASSFQRGAETQYF
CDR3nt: TGTGCCAGCAGCTTCCAGCGGGGGGCGGAGACCCAGTACTTC

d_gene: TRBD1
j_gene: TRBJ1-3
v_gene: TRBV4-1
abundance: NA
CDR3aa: CASSQVPGGSGNTIYF
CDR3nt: TGCGCCAGCAGCCAAGTGCCAGGGGGATCTGGAAACACCATATATTTT

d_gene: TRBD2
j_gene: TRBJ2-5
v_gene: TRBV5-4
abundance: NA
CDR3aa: CASSSKRGAGETQYF
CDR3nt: TGTGCCAGCAGCTCGAAGCGGGGGGCGGGAGAGACCCAGTACTTC

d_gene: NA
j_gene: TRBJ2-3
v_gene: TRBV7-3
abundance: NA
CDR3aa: CASNRTVRTDTQYF
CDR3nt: TGTGCCAGCAACCGGACAGTCCGCACAGATACGCAGTATTTT

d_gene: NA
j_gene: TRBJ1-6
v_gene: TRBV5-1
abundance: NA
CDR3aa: CASSLEQIPPLHF
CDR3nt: TGCGCCAGCAGCTTGGAACAAATCCCACCCCTCCACTTT

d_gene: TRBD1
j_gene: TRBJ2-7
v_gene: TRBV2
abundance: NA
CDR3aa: CASSTGGEQYF
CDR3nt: TGTGCCAGCAGCACAGGGGGGGAGCAGTACTTC